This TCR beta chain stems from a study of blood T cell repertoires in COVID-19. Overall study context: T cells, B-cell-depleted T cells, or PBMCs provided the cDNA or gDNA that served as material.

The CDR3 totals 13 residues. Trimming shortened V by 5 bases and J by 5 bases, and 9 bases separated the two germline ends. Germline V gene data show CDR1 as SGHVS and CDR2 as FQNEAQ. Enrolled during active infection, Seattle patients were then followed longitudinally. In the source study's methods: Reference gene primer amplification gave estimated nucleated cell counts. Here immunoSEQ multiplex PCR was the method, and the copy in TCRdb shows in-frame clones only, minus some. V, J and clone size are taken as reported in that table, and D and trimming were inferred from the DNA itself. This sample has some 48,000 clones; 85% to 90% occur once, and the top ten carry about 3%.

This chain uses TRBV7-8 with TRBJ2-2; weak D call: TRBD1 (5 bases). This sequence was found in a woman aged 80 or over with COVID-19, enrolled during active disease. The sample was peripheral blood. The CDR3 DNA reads TGTGCCAGCAGCCTCCGACAGACCGGGGAGCTGTTTTTT. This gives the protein CASSLRQTGELFF.